This T cell receptor (beta chain) was identified in a study of T cell responses to AZD1222 COVID-19 vaccine. Study-level findings and limits: Among the donors, most were white British and more were female, and clonal diversity was possibly underestimated. Increased Spike-specific TCR breadth and depth were observed after two AZD1222 doses.

This CDR3 has 14 amino acids. Trimming left V 6 bases short and J 3 bases short, with 15 bases between. Looked up from germline, CDR1 is SGHRS and CDR2 is YFSETQ. As concerns this clone: Its antigen is undetermined.

The method was immunoSEQ multiplex PCR; TCRdb's version includes in-frame clones alone and lacks a portion of them. Altogether some 170,000 clones are present, 93% being singletons, with the ten largest covering about 0.9%. This receptor was taken from an adult in good health. The J gene is TRBJ1-1, the V gene TRBV5-1; D remains ambiguous. This material consisted of peripheral blood, taken on day 0 of AZD1222 vaccination. The CDR3 reads CASTDSLIYTEAFF. In nucleotides, the CDR3 is TGCGCCAGCACGGACTCCCTTATATACACTGAAGCTTTCTTT.